These 14 T cell receptor beta chains originate from one sample sequenced in a study of CDR3 diversity in severe acne. In TCRdb, the PCR reads were re-called with MiXCR into one record per CDR3 protein. The sample holds 84,000 or so distinct CDR3 sequences, roughly 52% seen once. The sequenced sample was blood. The receptors come from a male donor in good health, serving as a control.

The J gene is TRBJ2-7, the V gene TRBV2; tentatively, D is TRBD1 (5 bases). The CDR3 is 15 residues long. Looked up from germline, CDR1 is SNHLY and CDR2 is FYNNEI. V was shortened by 6 bases and J by 4 bases, with 19 bases between the two germline ends. The chain's CDR3 is CASSFSLTDLYEQYF. The CDR3 DNA sequence: TGTGCCAGCAGCTTTTCCCTGACAGACCTTTACGAGCAGTACTTC.

This clonotype was seen a few times. This chain connects TRBV2 to TRBJ2-7, with TRBD2 matching over 8 bases. In germline, CDR1 is SNHLY, CDR2 FYNNEI. V trimming: 6 bases; J trimming: 2 bases; junction bases outside the gene matches: 3. The CDR3 length is 13 residues. The CDR3 is CASSVGLAYEQYF. CDR3 DNA sequence: TGTGCCAGCAGCGTGGGACTAGCCTACGAGCAGTACTTC.

V usage is TRBV7-3 and J usage is TRBJ1-2; no clear D. The length of the CDR3 is 13 residues. Trimming left V 3 bases short and J 2 bases short, with 7 bases between. Germline values: CDR1 SGHTA, CDR2 FQGTGA. The CDR3, as DNA: TGTGCCAGCAGCTTGCGGGCCAACTATGGCTACACCTTC. This encodes CASSLRANYGYTF. The variable domain in full, with the rest retrieved from reference TRBV7-3 and TRBJ1-2, is GAGVSQTPSNKVTEKGKYVELRCDPISGHTALYWYRQSLGQGPEFLIYFQGTGAADDSGLPNDRFFAVRPEGSVSTLKIQRTERGDSAVYLCASSLRANYGYTFGSGTRLTVV.

The chain uses TRBV2 and TRBJ1-2; 10 bases agree with TRBD1. Per germline, CDR1 SNHLY and CDR2 FYNNEI. The CDR3 is 14 residues long. V trimming: 3 bases; J trimming: 7 bases; junction bases outside the gene matches: 5. CDR3 DNA: TGTGCCAGCAGTGACGGACAGGGGGGATCTGGCTACACCTTC. This codes for CASSDGQGGSGYTF.

Regarding this clonotype: Mismatch with germline at one junction end may stem from a read error. V gene TRBV9 combines with J gene TRBJ2-3, with TRBD1 matching over 9 bases. CDR1 is SGDLS and CDR2 is YYNGEE in the germline V gene. The CDR3 contains 15 residues. This CDR3 is CASSKRTGAPDTRYF. Written as DNA, the CDR3 is TGTGCCAGCAGCAAGAGGACAGGGGCCCCAGATACGCGGTATTTT.

This clonotype has only a few counts. The chain links TRBV5-1 to TRBJ1-1; D uncertain. With 2 bases removed from V and 4 bases from J, the gap between germline ends came to 9 bases. This CDR3 has 13 amino acids. Germline loops: CDR1 SGHRS, CDR2 YFSETQ. This CDR3 is CASSFQGSTEAFF. The CDR3 DNA is TGCGCCAGCAGCTTCCAAGGGTCCACTGAAGCTTTCTTT.

This clonotype has only one observation. CDR3 DNA sequence: TGTGCCAGCAGCCGGACAGTGGGCCTAAGCTCCTACGAGCAGTACTTC. Its translation: CASSRTVGLSSYEQYF. The rearrangement links TRBV5-5 to TRBJ2-7; weak D call: TRBD1 (6 bases). The CDR3 has 16 residues. From germline, CDR1 is SGHKS and CDR2 YYEKEE (reference sequence). V lost 4 bases and J lost 0, with 17 bases in between.

The chain employs TRBV3-1 and TRBJ2-5; TRBD2 agrees at 7 bases. Germline V gene sequence: CDR1 LGHDT, CDR2 YNNKEL (reference sequence). CDR3 length equals 16 residues. Trimming at V came to 0 bases and at J to 1 base, leaving 5 bases not matched to a gene. The chain's CDR3 is CASSQDLASGQETQYF. The CDR3 DNA is TGTGCCAGCAGCCAAGATTTAGCTAGCGGCCAAGAGACCCAGTACTTC.

This clonotype was seen repeatedly, ten times or more. This chain joins TRBV19 and TRBJ1-6, with D hard to call. Trimming left V 5 bases short and J 1 base short, with 12 bases between. The CDR3 contains 16 residues. Germline V gives CDR1 LNHDA, CDR2 SQIVND (reference sequence). CDR3 bases: TGTGCCAGTAGTTCGGGGAGTCGGTCCTATAATTCACCCCTCCACTTT. Its protein is CASSSGSRSYNSPLHF. Drawing the rest from reference TRBV19 and TRBJ1-6, the complete variable domain is DGGITQSPKYLFRKEGQNVTLSCEQNLNHDAMYWYRQDPGQGLRLIYYSQIVNDFQKGDIAEGYSVSREKKESFPLTVTSAQKNPTAFYLCASSSGSRSYNSPLHFGNGTRLTVT.

Of note for this clonotype: A much larger clone differs by one base, so this may be a read error. V is TRBV12-3 or TRBV12-4 and J is TRBJ1-1; TRBD1 matches at 7 bases. This CDR3 contains 15 residues. V shed 7 bases, J shed 1 base, and the junction held 9 bases outside the gene matches. The CDR3 protein is CASKAPGQKNTEAFF. Here the CDR3 DNA reads TGTGCCAGCAAAGCTCCGGGACAGAAGAACACTGAAGCTTTCTTT.

This CDR3 is CASSQLAGEDEQFF. DNA of the CDR3: TGCGCCAGCAGCCAACTAGCGGGGGAGGATGAGCAGTTCTTC. The chain joins TRBV4-1 to TRBJ2-1, with 10 bases that match TRBD2. V shed 2 bases, J shed 8 bases, and the junction held 3 bases outside the gene matches. Germline V CDR1 and CDR2: MGHRA, YSYEKL. This CDR3 is built from 14 residues.

The CDR3 nucleotides read TGCAGTGCTAGACTAGCGGGAGTGGCCCCGGTGACCCAGTACTTC. Protein product: CSARLAGVAPVTQYF. The chain combines TRBV20-1 with TRBJ2-3, with 10 bases identical to TRBD2. The assigned J gene may be wrong: the sequence end matches TRBJ2-5 better. CDR1 and CDR2 (germline): DFQATT, SNEGSKA (reference sequence). The CDR3 is 15 residues long.

This rearrangement joins TRBV20-1 to TRBJ1-2; no clear D. Looked up from germline, CDR1 is DFQATT and CDR2 is SNEGSKA (reference sequence). Trimming stripped 6 bases from V and 6 bases from J, with 11 bases between. The CDR3 spans 11 residues. CDR3 nucleotides: TGCAGTGCACCTGACACGGATGGCTACACCTTC. This translates into CSAPDTDGYTF.

A note on this clonotype: The junction and the germline gene differ at one end; a read error may be behind it. V is TRBV5-5 and J is TRBJ2-7, with D tentatively TRBD2 (6 bases). The tail of the sequence fits TRBJ2-1 better, so the J call may be wrong. Germline V gene data show CDR1 as SGHKS and CDR2 as YYEKEE (reference sequence). The CDR3 runs to 13 residues. CDR3 sequence reads: CASSLGGYNEQFF. The CDR3 DNA sequence: TGCGCCAGCAGCTTGGGGGGCTACAATGAGCAGTTCTTC.